The 10 T cell receptor beta chains below come from one sample, sequenced in a study of vaccination effects on CD4 cells after COVID-19. No cognate antigen is known for these TCRs. Following culture for around 10 days, CD4+ T cells were isolated. Only in-frame clones appear in the TCRdb table, and some are missing; sequencing was by immunoSEQ multiplex PCR. The sample holds about 25,000 clones, around 73% seen once. The sequencing here drew on CD4+ T cells from PBMCs cultured without peptide, taken before COVID-19 vaccination. The origin of the receptors is a human donor who received a COVID-19 vaccine.

This chain joins TRBV30 and TRBJ2-1; D unresolved. The CDR3 runs 13 residues. The V gene lost 2 bases and the J gene lost 10 bases, with 15 bases spanning the gap. Germline V CDR1 and CDR2: GTSNPN, SVGIG (reference sequence). The CDR3: CAWSPSVRMEQFF. The CDR3 nucleotides are TGTGCCTGGAGTCCGAGCGTAAGGATGGAGCAGTTCTTC.

In nucleotides, the CDR3 is TGTGCCAGCAGTTACCGGGATCTGCGGGGGGCTTATAACTCCTACGAGCAGTACTTC. Translated: CASSYRDLRGAYNSYEQYF. This sequence joins TRBV6-2 or TRBV6-3 and TRBJ2-7; TRBD2 aligns across 8 bases. Germline V CDR1 and CDR2: MNHEY, SVGEGT. CDR3 length: 19 amino acids. Trimming at V came to 2 bases and at J to 0 bases, leaving 15 bases not matched to a gene.

The sample holds a few counts of this clone. The V gene is TRBV30, the J gene TRBJ1-2; no clear D gene. The V gene lost 2 bases and the J gene lost 0 bases, with 10 bases spanning the gap. This CDR3 has 14 residues. Germline CDR1 reads GTSNPN; CDR2 reads SVGIG (reference sequence). CDR3 loop: CAWSKDGSNYGYTF. The DNA for the CDR3 is TGTGCCTGGAGTAAGGACGGATCTAACTATGGCTACACCTTC.

This chain joins TRBV3-1 (or the pseudogene TRBV3-2) and TRBJ2-7; TRBD2 might be the D (5 bases). Trimming cost V 4 bases and J 3 bases, with 10 bases left between them. The CDR3 consists of 13 residues. Looked up from germline, CDR1 is LGHDT and CDR2 is YNNKEL (reference sequence). This chain's CDR3 is CASSPRGFYEQYF. In DNA form, the CDR3 reads TGTGCCAGCAGCCCCCGGGGATTCTACGAGCAGTACTTC.

The genes are TRBV30 and TRBJ2-1; D remains ambiguous. This CDR3 is 15 amino acids long. Germline CDR1 and CDR2: GTSNPN and SVGIG (reference sequence). V was cut by 0 bases and J by 0 bases, with 9 bases left in between. The CDR3 region is CAWSVGGSSYNEQFF. The CDR3 region has the DNA TGTGCCTGGAGTGTAGGTGGAAGCTCCTACAATGAGCAGTTCTTC.

The J gene is TRBJ1-1, the V gene TRBV7-2; D unresolved. Trimming cost V 10 bases and J 0 bases, with 12 bases left between them. Per germline, CDR1 SGHTA and CDR2 FQGNSA. The CDR3 has 13 amino acids. The CDR3 region is CATAAGMNTEAFF. Written as DNA, the CDR3 is TGTGCCACCGCCGCGGGGATGAACACTGAAGCTTTCTTT.

The V and J genes are TRBV19 and TRBJ2-1; 12 bases are a match to TRBD2. This CDR3 has 16 amino acids. The ends lost 4 bases at V and 4 bases at J; junction bases unmatched: 5. Germline CDR1 is LNHDA and CDR2 is SQIVND (reference sequence). The CDR3 bases are TGTGCCAGTAGTACCTGGACTAGCGGGGATTACAATGAGCAGTTCTTC. It translates to CASSTWTSGDYNEQFF.

The V gene is TRBV5-1, the J gene TRBJ1-2; tentatively, D is TRBD1 (5 bases). Trimming pared 4 bases from V and 8 bases from J, leaving 15 bases between. The CDR3 contains 13 residues. Germline V gives CDR1 SGHRS, CDR2 YFSETQ. This CDR3 is CASSAQGTEGYTF. The CDR3 bases are TGCGCCAGCAGCGCGCAGGGAACAGAGGGCTACACCTTC. Combining the CDR3 with reference TRBV5-1 and TRBJ1-2 gives the whole variable domain KAGVTQTPRYLIKTRGQQVTLSCSPISGHRSVSWYQQTPGQGLQFLFEYFSETQRNKGNFPGRFSGRQFSNSRSEMNVSTLELGDSALYLCASSAQGTEGYTFGSGTRLTVV.

This clone showed up just a few times. The chain uses TRBV6-1 and TRBJ1-2; D perhaps matches TRBD1 (5 bases). Germline CDR1 is MNHNS and CDR2 is SASEGT. This CDR3 region has 11 residues. Between the trimmed V and J ends, which lost 1 base and 12 bases, there was a span of 9 bases. Here the CDR3 reads CASSEGRENTF. The CDR3 region has the DNA TGTGCCAGCAGTGAAGGCAGGGAGAACACCTTC.

This clone appeared a few times. The V and J genes are TRBV18 and TRBJ1-3; 7 bases align to TRBD1. Trimming cost V 2 bases and J 8 bases; bases outside gene matches: 0. This CDR3 comprises 12 residues. Germline assignment: CDR1 KGHSH and CDR2 LQKENI. Here the CDR3 reads CASSPGTDTIYF. CDR3 DNA: TGTGCCAGCTCACCAGGGACAGACACCATATATTTT. Looking up the rest from reference TRBV18 and TRBJ1-3 gives the full variable domain: NAGVMQNPRHLVRRRGQEARLRCSPMKGHSHVYWYRQLPEEGLKFMVYLQKENIIDESGMPKERFSAEFPKEGPSILRIQQVVRGDSAAYFCASSPGTDTIYFGEGSWLTVV.